This paragraph reports one T cell receptor beta chain. The sample originates from a study of patients and donors after allogeneic stem cell transplantation. From the RT-PCR reads, TCRdb called clonotypes with MiXCR, one entry per CDR3 protein. The sample holds about 960,000 distinct CDR3 sequences, about 20% seen once. Germline V gene lookup returns CDR1 SQVTM and CDR2 ANQGSEA. The V end lost 5 bases, the J end lost 7 bases, and 9 bases lay between the germline ends. The length of the CDR3 is 10 residues. The clonotype originates from a human donor who was either an allogeneic HSCT recipient or a stem cell or donor lymphocyte infusion donor (not recorded which). It is not recorded whose cells these are; they may come from a transplant donor. The specimen sequenced was blood, either unsorted or a sorted T cell fraction (not recorded which). The rearrangement joins TRBV29-1 to TRBJ2-7; possible D gene TRBD2, 5 bases. The CDR3 DNA sequence: TGCAGCGTTTATTCGGGGGAGCAGTACTTC. Protein sequence: CSVYSGEQYF.